This T cell receptor beta chain was identified during a study of blood T cell repertoires in COVID-19. The method was immunoSEQ multiplex PCR; TCRdb's version includes in-frame clones alone and lacks a portion of them. This table has 150,000 to 200,000 clones, about 88% appearing once. CDR1 and CDR2 (germline): KGHSH, LQKENI. The germline V and J ends were trimmed by 0 bases and 4 bases, with 3 bases remaining between them. The CDR3 is made up of 12 amino acids. The chain combines TRBV18 with TRBJ1-2; D ambiguous. The sequenced sample consisted of peripheral blood. The clonotype originates from a man in his fifties or sixties with active or convalescent COVID-19. DNA of the CDR3: TGTGCCAGCTCACCACCGAGCTATGGCTACACCTTC. As protein: CASSPPSYGYTF.